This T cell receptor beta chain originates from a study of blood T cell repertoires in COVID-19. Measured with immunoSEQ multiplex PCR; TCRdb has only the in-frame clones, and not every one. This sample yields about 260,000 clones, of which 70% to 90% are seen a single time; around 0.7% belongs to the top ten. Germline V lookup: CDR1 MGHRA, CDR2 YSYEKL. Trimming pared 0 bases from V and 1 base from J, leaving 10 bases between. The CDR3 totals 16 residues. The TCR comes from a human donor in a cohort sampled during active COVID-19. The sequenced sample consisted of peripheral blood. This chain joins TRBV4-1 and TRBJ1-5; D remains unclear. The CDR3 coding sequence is TGCGCCAGCAGCCAAGAGGTAGGGAGGAGCAATCAGCCCCAGCATTTT. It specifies CASSQEVGRSNQPQHF.